This TCR beta chain was sequenced during a study of T cells during gluten challenge in celiac disease (dated by TCRdb to the late 2010s). A note on the overall study: For under ten challenge participants who showed a significant rise in HLA-DQ:gluten tetramer-binding T cells, paired single-cell TCR sequencing was carried out. On the Illumina MiSeq, paired-end 250 bp sequencing was performed for single-cell libraries and paired-end 300 bp sequencing was performed for bulk libraries. Blood was collected at baseline, day 6 and day 14 of the challenge, and duodenal biopsies at baseline and day 14.

The germline V and J ends show losses of 0 bases and 13 bases respectively, and no gene match explains 6 bases of the junction. The CDR3 runs 13 amino acids, cysteine and phenylalanine included. The CDR3 DNA has 39 bases and is translated from base 1. The germline V gene specifies MNHEY as CDR1 and SVGEGT as CDR2. General findings and caveats noted by the study authors: Across the 7 patients, about 11-45% of single-cell TCR-alpha/beta clonotypes seen at the latest time point had also been present at baseline, compared with about 52-55% in the bulk data. On day 6, circulating gluten-specific T cells had a lower sample-corrected Shannon diversity, showing that clonal expansion increased. Gluten-specific T cells in the circulation reached a peak on day 6, and the day-6 repertoire appeared to be made up largely of expanded preexisting memory clonotypes.

Blood cells were gated as tetramer-binding CD4+ effector-memory gut-homing T cells defined as CD3+, CD45RA-, CD62L- and integrin beta7+, with lineage markers excluded. Patients with treated celiac disease who followed a gluten-free diet went through a 14-day oral dietary gluten challenge so that recall of gluten-specific T cells could be studied. Sorting was done on an Aria II cell sorter as single cells, plus in bulk whenever tetramer-positive cells were relatively numerous. Peripheral blood mononuclear cells were isolated using Ficoll density gradient centrifugation and were cryopreserved prior to staining. Before tetramer-binding CD4+ T cells were sorted, thawed cells were stained with a pool of PE-conjugated HLA-DQ:gluten tetramers presenting immunodominant gluten epitopes. Following HLA-DQ:gluten tetramer staining, tetramer-based enrichment was performed on blood samples. Libraries were built with single-cell sequencing. The sequencing machine was an Illumina MiSeq. Three nested PCRs with multiplexed primers covering all TRA and TRB V genes were used to amplify paired single-cell TCR-alpha and TCR-beta sequences. The source study handled its data this way. Selected pRESTO steps were used to preprocess the reads, and IMGT/HighV-QUEST was used to assign V, D, J genes and CDR3 junctions. Single cells were retained only when identified as valid singletons with at most three chains, each chain being supported by 100 or more reads. A clonotype was defined by identical paired TCR-alpha/beta nucleotide sequences, and sharing across patients of only 0.2% pointed to negligible cross-contamination. In samples containing more than 20 cells, repertoire diversity was estimated using a Shannon index corrected for undersampling. The public reads were reprocessed in TCRdb via fastp at Q25 and MiXCR, keeping in-frame beta chains. Each entry is one CDR3 protein sequence, shown with its most common DNA and genes. TCRdb assigned the V and J calls; the authors' analysis was not used. In this sample the table shows around 370 distinct CDR3 sequences, under 30% of which occur a single time. Of the sample, around half falls within the top ten clones.

As a fraction of the sample, this clonotype is medium-sized (0.01 to 0.1%). Base qualities are not provided; no much larger clone lies one nucleotide away. This specimen consisted of gluten-specific CD4+ T cells sorted from blood using tetramers, obtained at baseline or on day 6, 14 or 28 of gluten challenge (not recorded which). The receptor chain draws on TRBV6-2 or TRBV6-3 and TRBJ2-1; TRBD2 agrees with 7 junctional bases. The TCR originated in a female donor with celiac disease. The DNA sequence is TGTGCCAGCAGTTACTCCCATGAGGGACTACAGTTCTTC. Its protein product is CASSYSHEGLQFF.